The entry below gives a single T cell receptor beta chain sequence along with its context. Germline V gene lookup returns CDR1 MNHEY and CDR2 SMNVEV (reference sequence). V shed 5 bases, J shed 4 bases, and the junction held 5 bases outside the gene matches. The CDR3 is 14 residues long. The data were taken from a study of blood T cells in healthy people across ages. Combining a sample-barcoded 5' primer with a J-beta primer mix, a second PCR ran for about 7 to 11 cycles. MiXCR, applied by TCRdb to the 5' RACE reads, yields one record per CDR3 protein. This sample has about 1,400,000 distinct CDR3 sequences; around 42% occur once, and the top ten carry 7% to 9%.

This receptor was taken from a young woman in good health. Input material: blood. This sequence joins TRBV27 and TRBJ2-1; 7 bases agree with TRBD1. In nucleotides, the CDR3 is TGTGCCAGCAGTCGGGACAGACAATACAATGAGCAGTTCTTC. Protein product: CASSRDRQYNEQFF.